The next 9 T cell receptor beta chains were all read from a single sample in a study of blood T cell repertoires in COVID-19. This table comes from immunoSEQ multiplex PCR, and its TCRdb copy is limited to in-frame clones, with some not included. The sample holds some 220,000 clones, around 89% seen once. The sample taken for sequencing was PBMCs or T cells enriched from blood (not recorded which). The receptors stem from a woman in her twenties or thirties who had recovered from COVID-19.

V and J are TRBV27 and TRBJ2-1; maybe TRBD1 (6 bases). Between the trimmed V and J ends, which lost 2 bases and 9 bases, there was a span of 8 bases. The CDR3 loop spans 12 amino acids. Per germline, CDR1 MNHEY and CDR2 SMNVEV (reference sequence). The CDR3 sequence: CASSLGGIEQFF. The CDR3 nucleotides read TGTGCCAGCAGTTTAGGGGGCATTGAGCAGTTCTTC.

The chain couples TRBV9 to TRBJ2-7, with 10 bases lining up with TRBD1. With V trimmed by 4 bases and J by 3 bases, 4 bases remained unmatched. The CDR3 has 14 amino acids. Germline loops: CDR1 SGDLS, CDR2 YYNGEE. DNA of the CDR3: TGTGCCAGCAGCTTAGGACAGGGGGACTACGAGCAGTACTTC. It is translated as CASSLGQGDYEQYF.

The chain employs TRBV7-2 and TRBJ1-1, with a possible D match to TRBD1 (5 bases). The V end was cut by 2 bases, the J end by 3 bases, with 13 bases between. CDR1 is SGHTA and CDR2 is FQGNSA in the germline V gene. The CDR3 covers 15 residues. The CDR3 DNA sequence: TGTGCCAGCAGCTTATGGGGGGGATGGGACACTGAAGCTTTCTTT. This codes for CASSLWGGWDTEAFF.

Points on this clone: With a much larger clone just one base away, this may be a read error. This chain links TRBV7-2 with TRBJ2-7, with 8 bases aligning to TRBD1. Germline V gives CDR1 SGHTA, CDR2 FQGNSA. V was pared by 1 base and J by 3 bases, with 2 bases of the junction left unmatched. The CDR3 covers 14 residues. Here the CDR3 DNA reads TGTGCCAGCAGCTTAGGGACAGGGCTCTACGAGCAGTACTTC. It specifies CASSLGTGLYEQYF.

The rearrangement links TRBV7-2 to TRBJ2-7; 9 positions match TRBD2. Germline lookup yields CDR1 SGHTA and CDR2 FQGNSA. J was trimmed by 3 bases and V by 0 bases; bases with no gene match: 6. This CDR3 spans 16 amino acids. The CDR3 is CASSLAGGTSFYEQYF. The CDR3, as DNA: TGTGCCAGCAGCTTAGCAGGTGGGACTAGCTTCTACGAGCAGTACTTC.

The chain employs TRBV4-3 and TRBJ2-1; 8 bases map to TRBD2. Unmatched junction bases numbered 6, after V lost 0 bases and J lost 5 bases. Germline V gene lookup returns CDR1 LGHNA and CDR2 YSLEER. CDR3 size: 16 residues. The CDR3 is CASSQDWRGDNNEQFF. CDR3 nucleotide sequence: TGCGCCAGCAGCCAAGATTGGCGGGGGGATAACAATGAGCAGTTCTTC.

The rearrangement joins TRBV6-2 or TRBV6-3 to TRBJ2-7, with 9 bases aligning to TRBD1. This CDR3 spans 16 amino acids. V lost 2 bases, J lost 1 base, and 6 bases stayed unmatched. Germline CDR1 reads MNHEY; CDR2 reads SVGEGT. The CDR3 DNA follows: TGTGCCAGCAGTTACGCGATGACAGGGGGATCCTACGAGCAGTACTTC. Encoded protein: CASSYAMTGGSYEQYF.

Remarks on this clone: The same CDR3 is also encoded by other DNA sequences in this sample. V is TRBV7-9 and J is TRBJ1-2; 10 nucleotides align to TRBD1. Trimming cost V 3 bases and J 8 bases; bases outside gene matches: 3. Germline CDR1 is SEHNR and CDR2 is FQNEAQ (reference sequence). The CDR3 length is 13 residues. The CDR3 DNA sequence: TGTGCCAGCAGCTTTGGACAGGGGGACGGCTACACCTTC. Encoded protein: CASSFGQGDGYTF.

The V and J genes are TRBV27 and TRBJ1-5; D unresolved. CDR3 length: 14 amino acids. The V gene lost 3 bases and the J gene lost 3 bases, with 9 bases spanning the gap. The germline V gene has CDR1 MNHEY and CDR2 SMNVEV (reference sequence). For the CDR3, the DNA is TGTGCCAGCAGTTTTGCGGGGAACAATCAGCCCCAGCATTTT. Amino acid sequence: CASSFAGNNQPQHF.